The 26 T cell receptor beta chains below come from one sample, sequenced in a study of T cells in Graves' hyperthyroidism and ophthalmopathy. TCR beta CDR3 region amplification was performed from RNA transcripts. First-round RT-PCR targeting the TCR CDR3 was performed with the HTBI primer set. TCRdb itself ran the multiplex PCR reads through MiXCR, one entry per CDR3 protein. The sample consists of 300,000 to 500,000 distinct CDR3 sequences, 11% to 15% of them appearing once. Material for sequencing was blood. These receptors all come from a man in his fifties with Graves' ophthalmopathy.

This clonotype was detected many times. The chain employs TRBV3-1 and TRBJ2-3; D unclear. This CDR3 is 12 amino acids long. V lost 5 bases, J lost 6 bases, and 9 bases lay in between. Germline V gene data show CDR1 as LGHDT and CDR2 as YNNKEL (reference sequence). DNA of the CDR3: TGTGCCAGCAGCGGACGGGCTGATACGCAGTATTTT. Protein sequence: CASSGRADTQYF.

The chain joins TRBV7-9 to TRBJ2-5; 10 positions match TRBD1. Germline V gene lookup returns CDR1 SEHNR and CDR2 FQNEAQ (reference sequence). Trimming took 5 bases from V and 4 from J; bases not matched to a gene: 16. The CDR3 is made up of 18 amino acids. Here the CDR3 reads CASSLGMTGGAYIETQYF. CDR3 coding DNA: TGTGCCAGCAGCCTTGGCATGACAGGGGGCGCGTACATAGAGACCCAGTACTTC.

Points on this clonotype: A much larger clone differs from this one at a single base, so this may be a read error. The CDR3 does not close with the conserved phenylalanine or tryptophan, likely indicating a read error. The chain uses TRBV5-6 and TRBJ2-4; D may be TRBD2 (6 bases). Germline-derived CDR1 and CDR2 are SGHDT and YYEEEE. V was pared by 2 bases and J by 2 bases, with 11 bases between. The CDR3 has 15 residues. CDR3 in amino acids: CASSFGRRPKNIQYS. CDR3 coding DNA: TGTGCCAGCAGCTTCGGGAGAAGGCCCAAAAACATTCAGTACTCC.

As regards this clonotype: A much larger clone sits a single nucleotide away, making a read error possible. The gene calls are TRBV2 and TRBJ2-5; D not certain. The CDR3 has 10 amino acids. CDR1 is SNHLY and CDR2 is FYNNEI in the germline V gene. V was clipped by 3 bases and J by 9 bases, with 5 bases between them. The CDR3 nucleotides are TGTGCCAGCAGTGAGTTTCCCCAGTACTTC. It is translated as CASSEFPQYF. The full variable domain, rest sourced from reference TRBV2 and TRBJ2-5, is EPEVTQTPSHQVTQMGQEVILRCVPISNHLYFYWYRQILGQKVEFLVSFYNNEISEKSEIFDDQFSVERPDGSNFTLKIRSTKLEDSAMYFCASSEFPQYFGPGTRLLVL.

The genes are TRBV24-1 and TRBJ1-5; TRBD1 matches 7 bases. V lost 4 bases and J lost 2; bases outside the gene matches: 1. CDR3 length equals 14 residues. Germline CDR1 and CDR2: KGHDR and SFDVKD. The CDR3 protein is CATSEGQRNQPQHF. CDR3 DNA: TGTGCCACCAGTGAGGGACAGCGCAATCAGCCCCAGCATTTT.

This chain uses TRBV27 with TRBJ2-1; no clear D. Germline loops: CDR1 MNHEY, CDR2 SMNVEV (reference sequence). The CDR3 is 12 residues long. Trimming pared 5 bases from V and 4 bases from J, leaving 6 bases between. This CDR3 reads CASSDGYNEQFF. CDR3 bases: TGTGCCAGCAGTGACGGTTACAATGAGCAGTTCTTC.

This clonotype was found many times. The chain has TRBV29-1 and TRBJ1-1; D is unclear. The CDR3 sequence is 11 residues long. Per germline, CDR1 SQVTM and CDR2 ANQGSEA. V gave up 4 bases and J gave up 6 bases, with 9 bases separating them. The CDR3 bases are TGCAGCGTTGTTTGGCAGTCTGAAGCTTTCTTT. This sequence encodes CSVVWQSEAFF.

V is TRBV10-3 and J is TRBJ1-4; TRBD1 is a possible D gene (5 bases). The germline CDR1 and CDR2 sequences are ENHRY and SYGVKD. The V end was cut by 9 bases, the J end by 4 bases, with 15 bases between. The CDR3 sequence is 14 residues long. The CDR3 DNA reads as TGTGCCATATCGAACGGGGGAGTTAATGAAAAACTGTTTTTT. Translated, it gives CAISNGGVNEKLFF.

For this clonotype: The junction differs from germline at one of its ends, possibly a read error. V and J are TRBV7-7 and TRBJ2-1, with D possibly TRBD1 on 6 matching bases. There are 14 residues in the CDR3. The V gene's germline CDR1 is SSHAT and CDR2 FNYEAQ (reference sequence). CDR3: CASSLRGNYNEQFF. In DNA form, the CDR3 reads TGTGCTAGCAGCTTGAGGGGGAACTACAATGAGCAGTTCTTC.

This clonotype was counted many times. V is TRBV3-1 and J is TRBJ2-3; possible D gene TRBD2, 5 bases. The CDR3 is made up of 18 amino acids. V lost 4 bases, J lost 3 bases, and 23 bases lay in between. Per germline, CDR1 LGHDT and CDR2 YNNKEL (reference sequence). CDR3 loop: CASSPPSGLRSGTDTQYF. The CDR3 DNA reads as TGTGCCAGCAGCCCGCCCTCTGGGTTAAGGTCGGGGACAGATACGCAGTATTTT.

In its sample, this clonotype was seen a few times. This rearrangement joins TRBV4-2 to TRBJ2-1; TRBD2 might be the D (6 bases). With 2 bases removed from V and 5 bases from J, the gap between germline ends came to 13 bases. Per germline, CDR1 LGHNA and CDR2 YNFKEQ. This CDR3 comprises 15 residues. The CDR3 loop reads CASSQSGGAHNEQFF. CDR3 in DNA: TGTGCCAGCAGCCAAAGTGGAGGGGCTCACAATGAGCAGTTCTTC.

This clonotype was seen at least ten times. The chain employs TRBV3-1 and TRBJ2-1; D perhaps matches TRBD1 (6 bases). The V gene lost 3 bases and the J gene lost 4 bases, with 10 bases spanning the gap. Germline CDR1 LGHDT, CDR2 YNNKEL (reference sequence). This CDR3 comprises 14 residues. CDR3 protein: CASSQITGYNEQFF. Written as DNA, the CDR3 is TGTGCCAGCAGCCAGATTACAGGGTACAATGAGCAGTTCTTC.

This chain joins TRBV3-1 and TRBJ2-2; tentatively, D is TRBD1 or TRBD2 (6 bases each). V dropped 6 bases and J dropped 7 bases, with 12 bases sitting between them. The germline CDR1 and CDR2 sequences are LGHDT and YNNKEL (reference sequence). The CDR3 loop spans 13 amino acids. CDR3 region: CASSPGAGGELFF. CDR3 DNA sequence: TGTGCCAGCAGTCCGGGGGCGGGCGGGGAGCTGTTTTTT. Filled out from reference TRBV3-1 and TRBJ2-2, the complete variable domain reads DTAVSQTPKYLVTQMGNDKSIKCEQNLGHDTMYWYKQDSKKFLKIMFSYNNKELIINETVPNRFSPKSPDKAHLNLHINSLELGDSAVYFCASSPGAGGELFFGEGSRLTVL.

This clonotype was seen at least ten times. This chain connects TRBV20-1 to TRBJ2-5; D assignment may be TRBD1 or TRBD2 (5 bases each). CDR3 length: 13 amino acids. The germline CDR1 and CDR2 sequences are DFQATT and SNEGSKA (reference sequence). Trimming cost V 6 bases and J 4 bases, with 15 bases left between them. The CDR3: CSARRDRGETQYF. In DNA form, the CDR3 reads TGCAGTGCCCGAAGGGACCGGGGAGAGACCCAGTACTTC.

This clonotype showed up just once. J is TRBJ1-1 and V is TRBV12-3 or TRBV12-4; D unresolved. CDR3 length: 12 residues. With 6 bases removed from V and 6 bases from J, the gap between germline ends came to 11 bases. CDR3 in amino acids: CASRRGFAEAFF. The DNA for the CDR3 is TGTGCCAGCAGGAGAGGGTTCGCTGAAGCTTTCTTT.

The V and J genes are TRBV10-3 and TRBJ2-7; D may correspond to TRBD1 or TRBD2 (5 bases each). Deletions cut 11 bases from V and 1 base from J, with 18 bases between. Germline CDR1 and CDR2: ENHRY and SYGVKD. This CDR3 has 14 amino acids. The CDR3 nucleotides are TGTGCCGCTCAAGCCCGGGACGGATCCTACGAGCAGTACTTC. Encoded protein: CAAQARDGSYEQYF.

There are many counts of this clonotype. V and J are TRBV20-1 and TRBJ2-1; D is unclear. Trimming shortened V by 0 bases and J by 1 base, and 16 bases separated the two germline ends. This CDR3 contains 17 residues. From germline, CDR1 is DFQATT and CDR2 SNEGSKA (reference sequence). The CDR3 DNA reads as TGCAGTGCTAGAGATCCCATATCAATTAAGTCCTACAATGAGCAGTTCTTC. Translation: CSARDPISIKSYNEQFF.

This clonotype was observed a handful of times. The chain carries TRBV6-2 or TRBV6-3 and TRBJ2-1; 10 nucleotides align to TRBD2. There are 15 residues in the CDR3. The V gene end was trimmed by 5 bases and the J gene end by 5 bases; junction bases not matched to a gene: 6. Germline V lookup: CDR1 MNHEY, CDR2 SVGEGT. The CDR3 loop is CASSASSGRHNEQFF. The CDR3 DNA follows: TGTGCCAGCAGTGCGAGTAGCGGGAGGCACAATGAGCAGTTCTTC.

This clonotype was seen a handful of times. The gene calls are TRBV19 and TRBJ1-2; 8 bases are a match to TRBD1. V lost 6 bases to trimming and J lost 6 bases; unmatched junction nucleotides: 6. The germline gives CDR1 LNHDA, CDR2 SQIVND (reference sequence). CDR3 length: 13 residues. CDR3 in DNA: TGTGCCAGTAGAGGACAGGGTATCAATGGCTACACCTTC. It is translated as CASRGQGINGYTF.

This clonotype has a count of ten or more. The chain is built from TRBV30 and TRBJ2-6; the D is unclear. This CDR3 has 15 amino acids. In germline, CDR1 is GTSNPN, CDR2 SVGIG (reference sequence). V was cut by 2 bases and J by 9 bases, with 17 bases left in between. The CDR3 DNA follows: TGTGCCTGGAGTAGAGGACGGCTCCCGGGCAACGTCCTGACTTTC. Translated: CAWSRGRLPGNVLTF.

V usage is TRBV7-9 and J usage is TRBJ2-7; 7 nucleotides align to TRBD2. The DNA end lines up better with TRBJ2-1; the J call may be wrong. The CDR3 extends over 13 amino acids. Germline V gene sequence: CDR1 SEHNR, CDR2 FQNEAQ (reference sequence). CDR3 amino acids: CASGPREAYEQFF. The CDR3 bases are TGTGCCAGCGGACCTCGGGAGGCCTACGAGCAGTTCTTC.

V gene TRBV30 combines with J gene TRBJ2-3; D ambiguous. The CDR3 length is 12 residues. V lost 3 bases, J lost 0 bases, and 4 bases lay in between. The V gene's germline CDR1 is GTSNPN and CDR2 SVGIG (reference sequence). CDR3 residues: CAWSGSTDTQYF. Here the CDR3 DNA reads TGTGCCTGGAGCGGGAGCACAGATACGCAGTATTTT.

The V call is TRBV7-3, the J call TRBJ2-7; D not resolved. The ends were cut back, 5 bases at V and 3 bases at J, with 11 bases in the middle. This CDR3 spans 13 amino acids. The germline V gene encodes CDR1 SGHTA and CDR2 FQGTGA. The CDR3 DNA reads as TGTGCCAGCAGCGTTTATCTGGGCTACGAGCAGTACTTC. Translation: CASSVYLGYEQYF.

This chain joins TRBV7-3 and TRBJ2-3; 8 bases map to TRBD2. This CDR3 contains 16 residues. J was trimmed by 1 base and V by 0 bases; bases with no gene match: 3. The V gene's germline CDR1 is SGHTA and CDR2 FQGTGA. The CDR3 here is CASSLTVTSGTDTQYF. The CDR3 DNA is TGTGCCAGCAGCTTAACGGTGACTAGCGGCACAGATACGCAGTATTTT.

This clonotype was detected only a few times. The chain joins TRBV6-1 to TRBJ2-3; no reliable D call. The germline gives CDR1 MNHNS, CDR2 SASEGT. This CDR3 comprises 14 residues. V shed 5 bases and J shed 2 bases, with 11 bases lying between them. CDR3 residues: CASSLKWPTDTQYF. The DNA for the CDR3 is TGTGCCAGCAGTCTAAAGTGGCCCACAGATACGCAGTATTTT.

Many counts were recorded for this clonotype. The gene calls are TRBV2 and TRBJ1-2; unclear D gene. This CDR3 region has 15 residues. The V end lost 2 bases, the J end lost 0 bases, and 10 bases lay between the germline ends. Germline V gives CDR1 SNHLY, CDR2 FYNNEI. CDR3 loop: CASSESALTNYGYTF. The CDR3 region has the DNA TGTGCCAGCAGTGAATCGGCCTTAACTAACTATGGCTACACCTTC.